This TCR beta chain was recovered during a study of T cells after yellow fever vaccination. The CDR3 is 14 amino acids. V shed 4 bases and J shed 1 base, with 14 bases lying between them. CDR1 SQVTM and CDR2 ANQGSEA come from the germline V gene. Using its own MiXCR run on the 5' RACE reads, TCRdb lists one record per CDR3 protein. The top ten hold less than 20% of the sample, which has about 320,000 distinct CDR3 sequences, 4% to 5.5% seen once. This sequence was found in a man aged 18 to 30 who received the YFV17D yellow fever vaccine. The J gene is TRBJ2-7, the V gene TRBV29-1; D might be TRBD2 (7 bases). Sequencing used PBMCs, obtained 15 days after the yellow fever booster vaccination. The DNA of the CDR3 is TGCAGCGTTGGGGGGGCGGGGGAATCCTACGAGCAGTACTTC. It encodes CSVGGAGESYEQYF.